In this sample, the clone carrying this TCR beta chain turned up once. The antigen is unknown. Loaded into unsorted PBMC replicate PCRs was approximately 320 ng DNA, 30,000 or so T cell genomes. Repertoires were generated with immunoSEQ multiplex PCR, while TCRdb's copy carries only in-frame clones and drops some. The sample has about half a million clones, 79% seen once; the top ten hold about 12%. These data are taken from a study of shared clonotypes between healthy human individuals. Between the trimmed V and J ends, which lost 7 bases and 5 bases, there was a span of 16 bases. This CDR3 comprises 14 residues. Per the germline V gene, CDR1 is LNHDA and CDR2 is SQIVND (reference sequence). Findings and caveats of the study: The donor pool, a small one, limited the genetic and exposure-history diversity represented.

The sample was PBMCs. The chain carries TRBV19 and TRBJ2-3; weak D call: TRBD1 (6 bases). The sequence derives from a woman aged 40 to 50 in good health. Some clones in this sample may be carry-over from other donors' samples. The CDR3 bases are TGTGCCAGTAATAGGAGGTCGGGACAAGATACGCAGTATTTT. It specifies CASNRRSGQDTQYF.